The 3 T cell receptor beta chains below come from one sample, sequenced in a study of blood T cell repertoires in COVID-19 (TCRdb year 2020). The library was obtained by the immunoSEQ multiplex PCR assay. TCRdb carries this immuneACCESS record with in-frame sequences only. Its versions omit some clonotypes, under half of them owing to an unresolved V gene in the studies checked, with the rest unexplained. The sample profile shows fewer than 150,000 clones; roughly 85% of them were found once. Together, the top ten hold 2.5% to 3% of the sample. Sample: peripheral blood. The source of these receptors is a man aged 50 to 60 with acute or convalescent COVID-19.

The V and J genes are TRBV11-2 and TRBJ2-7; TRBD1 agrees at 7 bases. Germline V lookup: CDR1 SGHAT, CDR2 FQNNGV. V shed 4 bases, J shed 1 base, and the junction held 10 bases outside the gene matches. The CDR3 is 16 residues long. CDR3 amino acids: CASSSGTDRPSYEQYF. The DNA for the CDR3 is TGTGCCAGCAGCTCAGGGACAGATCGTCCGTCCTACGAGCAGTACTTC. Full variable domain (outside the CDR3, taken from reference TRBV11-2 and TRBJ2-7): EAGVAQSPRYKIIEKRQSVAFWCNPISGHATLYWYQQILGQGPKLLIQFQNNGVVDDSQLPKDRFSAERLKGVDSTLKIQPAKLEDSAVYLCASSSGTDRPSYEQYFGPGTRLTVT.

The CDR3 DNA sequence: TGTGCCTGGAGTGTACTTCGGGTGGAGGGCTACACCTTC. Encoded protein: CAWSVLRVEGYTF. The J gene is TRBJ1-2, the V gene TRBV30; D is unresolved. This CDR3 contains 13 residues. The germline V gene encodes CDR1 GTSNPN and CDR2 SVGIG (reference sequence). V dropped 0 bases and J dropped 8 bases, with 13 bases sitting between them.

The chain carries TRBV19 and TRBJ2-1, with 10 bases aligning to TRBD2. This CDR3 spans 17 amino acids. Germline V gene data show CDR1 as LNHDA and CDR2 as SQIVND (reference sequence). The trim removed 2 bases at V and 6 bases at J, leaving 10 bases unmatched. CDR3: CASSIILSGRAGNEQFF. The DNA of the CDR3 is TGTGCCAGTAGTATAATCTTAAGCGGGAGGGCGGGCAATGAGCAGTTCTTC.